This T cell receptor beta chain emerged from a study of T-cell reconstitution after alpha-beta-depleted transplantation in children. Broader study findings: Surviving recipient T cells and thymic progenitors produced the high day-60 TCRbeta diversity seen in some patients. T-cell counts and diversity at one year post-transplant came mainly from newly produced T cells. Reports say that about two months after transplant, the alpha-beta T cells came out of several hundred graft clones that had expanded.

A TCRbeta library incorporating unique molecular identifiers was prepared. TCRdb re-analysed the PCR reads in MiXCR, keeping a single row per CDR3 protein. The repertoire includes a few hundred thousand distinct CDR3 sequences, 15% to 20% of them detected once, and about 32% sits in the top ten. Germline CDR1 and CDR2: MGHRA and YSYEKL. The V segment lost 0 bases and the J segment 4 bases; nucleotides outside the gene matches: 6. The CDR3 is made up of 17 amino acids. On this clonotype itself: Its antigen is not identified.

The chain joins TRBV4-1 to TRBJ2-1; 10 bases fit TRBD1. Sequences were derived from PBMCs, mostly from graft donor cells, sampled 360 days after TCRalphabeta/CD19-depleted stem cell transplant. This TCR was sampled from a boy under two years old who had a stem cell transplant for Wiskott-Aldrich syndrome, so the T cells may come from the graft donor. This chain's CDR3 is CASSQDRLGQGYNEQFF. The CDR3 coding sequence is TGCGCCAGCAGCCAAGATAGGTTGGGACAGGGGTACAATGAGCAGTTCTTC.